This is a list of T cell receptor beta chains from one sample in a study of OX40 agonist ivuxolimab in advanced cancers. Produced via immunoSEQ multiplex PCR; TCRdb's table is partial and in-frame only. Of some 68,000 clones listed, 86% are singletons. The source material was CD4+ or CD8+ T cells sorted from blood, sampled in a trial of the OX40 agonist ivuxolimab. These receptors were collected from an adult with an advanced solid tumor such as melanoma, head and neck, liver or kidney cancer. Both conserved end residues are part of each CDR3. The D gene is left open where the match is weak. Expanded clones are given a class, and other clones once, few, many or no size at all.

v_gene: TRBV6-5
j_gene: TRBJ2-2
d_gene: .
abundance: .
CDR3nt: TGTGCCAGCAGAAACAGAATGAACACCGGGGAGCTGTTTTTT
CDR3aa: CASRNRMNTGELFF

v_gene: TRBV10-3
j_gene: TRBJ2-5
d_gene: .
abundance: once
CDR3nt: TGTGCCATCAGTGAGTCTTCTCGGGGGCAAGAGACCCAGTACTTC
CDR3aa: CAISESSRGQETQYF

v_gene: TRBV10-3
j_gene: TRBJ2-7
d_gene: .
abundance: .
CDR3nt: TGTGCCATCAGTGAGTCCTACGCCACCTACGAGCAGTACTTC
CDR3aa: CAISESYATYEQYF

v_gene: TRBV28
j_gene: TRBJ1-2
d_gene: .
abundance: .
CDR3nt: TGTGCCAGCAGTTCTTCTCACTATGGCTACACCTTC
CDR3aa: CASSSSHYGYTF

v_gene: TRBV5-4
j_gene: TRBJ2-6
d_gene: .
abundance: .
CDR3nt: TGTGCCAGCAGCTTACGCCTCTCTGGGGCCAACGTCCTGACTTTC
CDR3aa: CASSLRLSGANVLTF

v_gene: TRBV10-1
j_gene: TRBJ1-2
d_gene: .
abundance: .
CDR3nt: TGCGCCAGCACCCGGACCAAACCTTTTAACTATGGCTACACCTTC
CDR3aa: CASTRTKPFNYGYTF

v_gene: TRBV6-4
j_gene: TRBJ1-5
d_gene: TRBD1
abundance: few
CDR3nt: TGTGCCAGCAGTGACTCGGCAGGGGGCCAGCCCCAGCATTTT
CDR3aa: CASSDSAGGQPQHF

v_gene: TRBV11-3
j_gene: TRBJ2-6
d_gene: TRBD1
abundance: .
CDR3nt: TGTGCCAGCAGCTCCGGGACAGGCCGCTCTGGGGCCAACGTCCTGACTTTC
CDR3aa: CASSSGTGRSGANVLTF

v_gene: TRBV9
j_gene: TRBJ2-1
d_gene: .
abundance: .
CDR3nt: TGTGCCAGCAGCTTCGACAATGAGCAGTTCTTC
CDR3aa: CASSFDNEQFF

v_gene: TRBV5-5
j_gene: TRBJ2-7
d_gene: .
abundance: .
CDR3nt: TGTGCCAGCAGCTTGGCCGGGGACCTTTCCTACGAGCAGTACTTC
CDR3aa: CASSLAGDLSYEQYF

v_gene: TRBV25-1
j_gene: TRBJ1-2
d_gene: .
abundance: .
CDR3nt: TGTGCCAGCAGTGAACGGGAGGACTATGGCTACACCTTC
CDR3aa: CASSEREDYGYTF

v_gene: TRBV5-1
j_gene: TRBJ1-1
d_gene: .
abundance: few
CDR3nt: TGCGCCACTTCGGACGGGATAAACACTGAAGCTTTCTTT
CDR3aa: CATSDGINTEAFF

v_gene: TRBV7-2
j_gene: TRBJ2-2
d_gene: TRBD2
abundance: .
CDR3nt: TGTGCCAGCAGCTTTACGGGAGGCACCGGGGAGCTGTTTTTT
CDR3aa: CASSFTGGTGELFF